This T cell receptor (beta chain) appears in the sequencing data of a study of cytomegalovirus exposure and HLA in healthy donors. Study conclusions and caveats: A few chains linked to CMV were shown in vitro to be specific for CMV antigens.

Germline V gene sequence: CDR1 SGDLS, CDR2 YYNGEE. There are 15 residues in the CDR3. V lost 4 bases and J lost 0, with 11 bases in between. In regard to this clone: As yet, its antigen is unknown.

The PCR used 60 Vbeta and 13 Jbeta primers. Assay used: immunoSEQ multiplex PCR; TCRdb lists only in-frame clones, some missing. Of around 170,000 clones in the sample, 84% were seen once. The sequence was collected from a woman aged 45-59 years in good health and CMV-seropositive. This chain links TRBV9 with TRBJ1-3; D gene ambiguous. Sample: PBMCs. The CDR3 coding sequence is TGTGCCAGCAGCTGGGAGCCTGACTCTGGAAACACCATATATTTT. It specifies CASSWEPDSGNTIYF.